Below are 4 T cell receptor beta chains sequenced from a single sample in a study of early T cells in non-severe SARS-CoV-2 infection. TCRdb used MiXCR to reprocess the 5' RACE reads, holding one entry per CDR3 protein. The data hold over 60,000 distinct CDR3 sequences, with roughly an eighth observed a single time. The sequencing here drew on whole blood, taken at baseline. All receptors derive from an adult who was a healthcare worker with PCR-confirmed SARS-CoV-2 infection or an uninfected control (not recorded which).

This clonotype occurred many times. The rearrangement joins TRBV13 to TRBJ1-1, with unresolved D. This CDR3 contains 13 residues. V lost 4 bases and J 0 bases, leaving 6 bases between the germline ends. Looked up from germline, CDR1 is PRHDT and CDR2 is FYEKMQ (reference sequence). Here the CDR3 DNA reads TGTGCCAGCAGCTCGATCATGAACACTGAAGCTTTCTTT. As protein: CASSSIMNTEAFF.

The chain has TRBV4-3 and TRBJ1-6, with D perhaps matching TRBD1 (6 bases). This CDR3 is built from 16 residues. Germline V gene lookup returns CDR1 LGHNA and CDR2 YSLEER. V was pared by 4 bases and J by 14 bases, with 24 bases between. CDR3 sequence: CASSPSLGGTLGTLHF. The CDR3 coding sequence is TGCGCCAGCAGCCCCAGCCTAGGGGGGACTCTGGGCACCCTCCACTTT.

The chain carries TRBV19 and TRBJ2-3, with a tentative D call TRBD1 (6 bases). Germline CDR1 reads LNHDA; CDR2 reads SQIVND (reference sequence). The CDR3 totals 14 residues. The V gene lost 5 bases and the J gene lost 4 bases, with 13 bases spanning the gap. CDR3 region: CASSLRDTADTQYF. CDR3 DNA: TGTGCCAGTAGTCTCCGGGACACAGCAGATACGCAGTATTTT.

The chain has TRBV20-1 and TRBJ2-5; unclear D gene. V was cut by 4 bases and J by 5 bases, with 5 bases left in between. Germline CDR1 is DFQATT and CDR2 is SNEGSKA (reference sequence). The CDR3 extends over 10 amino acids. CDR3 loop: CSAMSETQYF. Written as DNA, the CDR3 is TGCAGTGCTATGTCGGAGACCCAGTACTTC.